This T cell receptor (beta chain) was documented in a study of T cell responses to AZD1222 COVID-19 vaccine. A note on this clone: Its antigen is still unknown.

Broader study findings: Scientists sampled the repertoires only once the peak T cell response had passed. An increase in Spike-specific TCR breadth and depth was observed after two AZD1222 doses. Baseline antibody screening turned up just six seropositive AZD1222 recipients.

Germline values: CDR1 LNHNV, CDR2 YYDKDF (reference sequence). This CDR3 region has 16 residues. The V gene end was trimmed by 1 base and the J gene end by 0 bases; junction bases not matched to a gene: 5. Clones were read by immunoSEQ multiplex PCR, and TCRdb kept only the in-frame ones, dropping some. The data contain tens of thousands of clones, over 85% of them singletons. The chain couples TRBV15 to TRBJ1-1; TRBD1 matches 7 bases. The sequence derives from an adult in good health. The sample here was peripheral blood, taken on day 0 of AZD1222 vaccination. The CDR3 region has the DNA TGTGCCACCAGCAGAGGGGACAGAGTTATGAACACTGAAGCTTTCTTT. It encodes CATSRGDRVMNTEAFF. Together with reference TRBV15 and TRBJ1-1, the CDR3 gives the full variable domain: DAMVIQNPRYQVTQFGKPVTLSCSQTLNHNVMYWYQQKSSQAPKLLFHYYDKDFNNEADTPDNFQSRRPNTSFCFLDIRSPGLGDTAMYLCATSRGDRVMNTEAFFGQGTRLTVV.